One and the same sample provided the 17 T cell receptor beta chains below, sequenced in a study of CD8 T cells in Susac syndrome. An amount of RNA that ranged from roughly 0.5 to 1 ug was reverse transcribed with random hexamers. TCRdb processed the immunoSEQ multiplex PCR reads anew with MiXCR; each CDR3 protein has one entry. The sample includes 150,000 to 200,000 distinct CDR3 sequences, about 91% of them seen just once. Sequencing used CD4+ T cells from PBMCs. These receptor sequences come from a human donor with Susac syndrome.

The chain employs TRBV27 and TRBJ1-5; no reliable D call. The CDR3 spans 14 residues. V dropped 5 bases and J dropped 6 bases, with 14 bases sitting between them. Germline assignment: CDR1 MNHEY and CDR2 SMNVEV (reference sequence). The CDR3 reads CASSPAARGQPQHF. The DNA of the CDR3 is TGTGCCAGCAGTCCCGCTGCTAGAGGTCAGCCCCAGCATTTT.

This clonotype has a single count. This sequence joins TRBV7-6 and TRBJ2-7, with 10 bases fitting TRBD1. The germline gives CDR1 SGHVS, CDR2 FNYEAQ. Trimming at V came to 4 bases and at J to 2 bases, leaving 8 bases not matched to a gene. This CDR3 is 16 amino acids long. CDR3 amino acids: CASSSYRTGGPYEQYF. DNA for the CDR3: TGTGCCAGCAGCTCTTATCGGACAGGGGGGCCCTACGAGCAGTACTTC. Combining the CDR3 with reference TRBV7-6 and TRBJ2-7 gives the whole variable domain GAGVSQSPRYKVTKRGQDVALRCDPISGHVSLYWYRQALGQGPEFLTYFNYEAQQDKSGLPNDRFSAERPEGSISTLTIQRTEQRDSAMYRCASSSYRTGGPYEQYFGPGTRLTVT.

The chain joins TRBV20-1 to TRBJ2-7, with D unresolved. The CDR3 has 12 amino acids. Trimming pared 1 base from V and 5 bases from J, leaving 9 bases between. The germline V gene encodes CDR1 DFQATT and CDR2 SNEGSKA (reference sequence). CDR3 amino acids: CSARAYEHEQYF. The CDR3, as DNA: TGCAGTGCTAGAGCGTATGAGCACGAGCAGTACTTC.

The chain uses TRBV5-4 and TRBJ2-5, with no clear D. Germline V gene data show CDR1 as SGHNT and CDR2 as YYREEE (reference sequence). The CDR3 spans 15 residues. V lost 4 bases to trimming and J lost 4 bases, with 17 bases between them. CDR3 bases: TGTGCCAGCAGCCCAGAGTCCTGGACGGTAGAGACCCAGTACTTC. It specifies CASSPESWTVETQYF.

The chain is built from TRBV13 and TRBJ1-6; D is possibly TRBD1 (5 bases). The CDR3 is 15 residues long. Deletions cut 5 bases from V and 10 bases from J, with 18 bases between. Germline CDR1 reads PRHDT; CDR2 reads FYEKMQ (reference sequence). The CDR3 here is CASSITRGEGSPLHF. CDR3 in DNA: TGTGCCAGCAGCATAACAAGGGGTGAGGGATCACCCCTCCACTTT.

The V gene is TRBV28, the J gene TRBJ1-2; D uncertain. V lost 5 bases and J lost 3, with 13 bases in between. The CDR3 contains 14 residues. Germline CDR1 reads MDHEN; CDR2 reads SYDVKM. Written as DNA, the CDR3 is TGTGCCAGCAGTCTAACAACGGTCCACTATGGCTACACCTTC. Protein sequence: CASSLTTVHYGYTF.

Here the CDR3 reads CASSLYGVLNTEAFF. CDR3 DNA sequence: TGTGCCAGCAGTTTATATGGGGTTCTAAACACTGAAGCTTTCTTT. V usage is TRBV12-3 or TRBV12-4 and J usage is TRBJ1-1; D gene uncertain. The ends were cut back, 2 bases at V and 2 bases at J, with 12 bases in the middle. The CDR3 consists of 15 residues.

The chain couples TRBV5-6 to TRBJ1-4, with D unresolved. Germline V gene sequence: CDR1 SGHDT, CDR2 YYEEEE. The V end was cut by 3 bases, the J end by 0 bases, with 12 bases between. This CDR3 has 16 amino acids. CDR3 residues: CASSWGPHSTNEKLFF. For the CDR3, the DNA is TGTGCCAGCAGCTGGGGTCCACATTCAACTAATGAAAAACTGTTTTTT. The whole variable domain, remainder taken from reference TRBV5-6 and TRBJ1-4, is DAGVTQSPTHLIKTRGQQVTLRCSPKSGHDTVSWYQQALGQGPQFIFQYYEEEERQRGNFPDRFSGHQFPNYSSELNVNALLLGDSALYLCASSWGPHSTNEKLFFGSGTQLSVL.

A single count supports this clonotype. CDR3 region: CASRYTRQGSGYTF. The CDR3 bases are TGTGCCAGCAGGTATACACGACAGGGCTCTGGCTACACCTTC. This chain joins TRBV6-5 and TRBJ1-2; TRBD1 aligns across 7 bases. V was pared by 6 bases and J by 7 bases, with 11 bases of the junction left unmatched. The CDR3 sequence is 14 residues long. Germline V lookup: CDR1 MNHEY, CDR2 SVGAGI.

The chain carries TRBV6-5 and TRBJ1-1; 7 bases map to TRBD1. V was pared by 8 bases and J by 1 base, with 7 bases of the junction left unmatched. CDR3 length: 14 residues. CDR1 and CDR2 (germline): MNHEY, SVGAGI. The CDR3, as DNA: TGTGCCAGCTCACCCGGGACAGCGAACACTGAAGCTTTCTTT. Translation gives CASSPGTANTEAFF.

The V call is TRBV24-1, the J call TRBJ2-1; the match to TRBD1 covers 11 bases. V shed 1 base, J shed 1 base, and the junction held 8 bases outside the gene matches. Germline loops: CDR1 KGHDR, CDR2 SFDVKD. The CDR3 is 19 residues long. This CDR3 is CATSDFRTGGGGSYNEQFF. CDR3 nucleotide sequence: TGTGCCACCAGTGATTTTCGGACAGGGGGCGGGGGATCCTACAATGAGCAGTTCTTC.

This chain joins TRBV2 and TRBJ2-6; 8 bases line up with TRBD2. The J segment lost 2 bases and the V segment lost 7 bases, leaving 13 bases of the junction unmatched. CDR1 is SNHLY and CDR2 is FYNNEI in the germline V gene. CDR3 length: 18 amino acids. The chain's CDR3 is CASNRGGLGSTGANVLTF. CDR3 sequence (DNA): TGTGCCAGCAATCGGGGGGGACTGGGAAGCACTGGGGCCAACGTCCTGACTTTC.

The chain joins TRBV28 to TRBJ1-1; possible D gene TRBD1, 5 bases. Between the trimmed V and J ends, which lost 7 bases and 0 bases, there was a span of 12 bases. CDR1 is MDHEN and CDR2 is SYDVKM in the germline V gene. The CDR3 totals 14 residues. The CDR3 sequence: CASITGQMNTEAFF. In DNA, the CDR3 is TGTGCCAGCATCACGGGGCAGATGAACACTGAAGCTTTCTTT.

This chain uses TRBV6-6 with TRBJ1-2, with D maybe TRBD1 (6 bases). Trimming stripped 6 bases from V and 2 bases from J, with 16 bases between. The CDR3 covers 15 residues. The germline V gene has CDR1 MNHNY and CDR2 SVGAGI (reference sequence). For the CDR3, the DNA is TGTGCCAGCAGCCTACATGGACAGTCCAACTATGGCTACACCTTC. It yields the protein CASSLHGQSNYGYTF.

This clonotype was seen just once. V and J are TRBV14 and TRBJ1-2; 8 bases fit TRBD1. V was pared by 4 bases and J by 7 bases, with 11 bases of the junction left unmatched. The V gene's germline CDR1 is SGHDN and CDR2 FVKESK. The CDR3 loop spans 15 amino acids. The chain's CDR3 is CASSRTRTGGFGYTF. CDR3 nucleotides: TGTGCCAGCAGCCGAACTAGAACAGGGGGTTTTGGCTACACCTTC.

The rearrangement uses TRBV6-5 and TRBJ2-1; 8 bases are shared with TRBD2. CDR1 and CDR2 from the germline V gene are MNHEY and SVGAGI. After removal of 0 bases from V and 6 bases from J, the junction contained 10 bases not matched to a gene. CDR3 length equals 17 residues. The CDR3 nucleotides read TGTGCCAGCAGTTACTCGGATACAGCGGGAGATTTCAATGAGCAGTTCTTC. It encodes CASSYSDTAGDFNEQFF.

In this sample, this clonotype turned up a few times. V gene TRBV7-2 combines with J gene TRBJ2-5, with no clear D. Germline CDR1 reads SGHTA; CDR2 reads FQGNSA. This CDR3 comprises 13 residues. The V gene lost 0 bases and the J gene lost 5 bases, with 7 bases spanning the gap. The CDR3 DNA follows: TGTGCCAGCAGCTTAGCCCGAACCGAGACCCAGTACTTC. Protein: CASSLARTETQYF.